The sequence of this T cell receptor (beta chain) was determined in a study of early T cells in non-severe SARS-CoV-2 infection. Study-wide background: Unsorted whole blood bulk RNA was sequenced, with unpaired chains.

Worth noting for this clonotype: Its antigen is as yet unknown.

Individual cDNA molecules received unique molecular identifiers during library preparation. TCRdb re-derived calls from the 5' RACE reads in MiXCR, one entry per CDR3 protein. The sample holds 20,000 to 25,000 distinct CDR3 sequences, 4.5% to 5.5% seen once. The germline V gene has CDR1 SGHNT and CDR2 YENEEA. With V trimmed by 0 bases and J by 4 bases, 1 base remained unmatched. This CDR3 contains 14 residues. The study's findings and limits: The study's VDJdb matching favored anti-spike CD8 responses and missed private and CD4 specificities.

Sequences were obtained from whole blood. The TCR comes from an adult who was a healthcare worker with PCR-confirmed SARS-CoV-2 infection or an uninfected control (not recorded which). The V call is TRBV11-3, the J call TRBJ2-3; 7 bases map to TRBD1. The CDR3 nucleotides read TGTGCCAGCAGCTTAGAACAGGGGTCAGATACGCAGTATTTT. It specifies CASSLEQGSDTQYF.